Below are 16 T cell receptor beta chains sequenced from a single sample in a study of human T cells and chemical hapten exposure. From the RACE reads, TCRdb called clonotypes with MiXCR, one entry per CDR3 protein. This table holds fewer than 70,000 distinct CDR3 sequences, 5.5% to 7.5% found once. Time point defined: pre-sensitization, week 0. The sample's treatment: therapeutic diphenylcyclopropenone sensitization with weekly scalp DPC. The sample in question was whole blood, obtained in connection with sensitization to the hapten diphenylcyclopropenone (DPC). These receptors all come from a woman aged 25 to 45 with alopecia areata. Some clones in this sample may be carry-over from other donors' samples.

This clonotype was detected a few times. J is TRBJ2-4 and V is TRBV20-1, with TRBD1 matching over 9 bases. CDR1 is DFQATT, CDR2 SNEGSKA, per germline (reference sequence). This CDR3 comprises 17 residues. J gave up 0 bases and V 7 bases, and 13 bases lay outside the gene matches. Written as DNA, the CDR3 is TGCAGTGAAGTAGGGGATGGACAGGGGATAGCCAAAAACATTCAGTACTTC. As protein: CSEVGDGQGIAKNIQYF.

In its sample, this clonotype was seen many times. The rearrangement joins TRBV29-1 to TRBJ2-3; D assignment may be TRBD1 or TRBD2 (5 bases each). In germline, CDR1 is SQVTM, CDR2 ANQGSEA. This CDR3 contains 14 residues. Deletions cut 4 bases from V and 4 bases from J, with 15 bases between. CDR3 residues: CSVGSRAGADTQYF. CDR3 nucleotide sequence: TGCAGCGTTGGATCCAGGGCCGGGGCAGATACGCAGTATTTT.

In this sample, this clonotype turned up many times. This chain joins TRBV12-3 or TRBV12-4 and TRBJ2-7; D may be TRBD1 (5 bases). The length of the CDR3 is 12 residues. Trimming pared 3 bases from V and 3 bases from J, leaving 6 bases between. The CDR3 DNA reads TGTGCCAGCAGTTTCAGGGTCTACGAGCAGTACTTC. This encodes CASSFRVYEQYF.

This clonotype was seen more than once but under ten times. The CDR3, as DNA: TGCGCCAGCAGGGGACAACCTAGCACAGATACGCAGTATTTT. Amino acid sequence: CASRGQPSTDTQYF. The V gene is TRBV5-1, the J gene TRBJ2-3, with a possible D match to TRBD1 (6 bases). Deletions cut 5 bases from V and 0 bases from J, with 10 bases between. Germline CDR1 is SGHRS and CDR2 is YFSETQ. There are 14 residues in the CDR3.

This chain connects TRBV20-1 to TRBJ2-7; D is perhaps TRBD1 (6 bases). Germline V gives CDR1 DFQATT, CDR2 SNEGSKA (reference sequence). Trimming pared 5 bases from V and 3 bases from J, leaving 17 bases between. CDR3 length: 14 amino acids. CDR3 protein: CSAEDREQLYEQYF. CDR3 sequence (DNA): TGCAGTGCTGAGGACAGAGAGCAACTCTACGAGCAGTACTTC.

In its sample, this clonotype was seen many times. The J gene is TRBJ1-5, the V gene TRBV6-1, with 7 positions matching TRBD1. The V gene end was trimmed by 7 bases and the J gene end by 1 base; junction bases not matched to a gene: 4. This CDR3 has 14 amino acids. CDR1 is MNHNS, CDR2 SASEGT, per germline. The CDR3, as DNA: TGTGCCAGCAACCCGACAGGGAGCAATCAGCCCCAGCATTTT. This encodes CASNPTGSNQPQHF.

This clonotype was seen ten or more times. The chain links TRBV2 to TRBJ2-5; no reliable D call. Germline loops: CDR1 SNHLY, CDR2 FYNNEI. V shed 0 bases and J shed 4 bases, with 6 bases lying between them. The CDR3 is 13 residues long. CDR3 loop: CASSEAPRETQYF. The DNA for the CDR3 is TGTGCCAGCAGTGAAGCGCCAAGAGAGACCCAGTACTTC.

As for this clonotype: Being one base from a much bigger clone, this may be a read error. This chain links TRBV2 with TRBJ2-5; 7 nucleotides agree with TRBD2. The germline CDR1 and CDR2 sequences are SNHLY and FYNNEI. CDR3 length equals 14 residues. The DNA of the CDR3 is TGTGCCGGCAGTGAAGCGCTAGCGGAGGTGACCCAGTACTTC. This encodes CAGSEALAEVTQYF.

This clonotype turned up a few times. This rearrangement joins TRBV29-1 to TRBJ2-3; TRBD2 aligns across 7 bases. This CDR3 has 14 amino acids. The trim removed 4 bases at V and 4 bases at J, leaving 8 bases unmatched. The germline gives CDR1 SQVTM, CDR2 ANQGSEA. The CDR3 DNA reads as TGCAGCGTTGTCAAGCGGGGCCCTCCAGATACGCAGTATTTT. Translation gives CSVVKRGPPDTQYF.

The chain combines TRBV18 with TRBJ2-3; no reliable D call. Germline CDR1 reads KGHSH; CDR2 reads LQKENI. This CDR3 comprises 13 residues. Trimming stripped 1 base from V and 3 bases from J, with 5 bases between. CDR3: CASSPLKTDTQYF. The CDR3 DNA is TGTGCCAGCTCACCACTGAAAACAGATACGCAGTATTTT.

J is TRBJ1-2 and V is TRBV5-4, with 10 bases matching TRBD1. Germline CDR1 reads SGHNT; CDR2 reads YYREEE (reference sequence). The CDR3 is 13 amino acids. Trimming took 5 bases from V and 8 from J; bases not matched to a gene: 6. Here the CDR3 DNA reads TGTGCCAGCAGGATGACAGGGGGCGAAGGCTACACCTTC. Its protein product is CASRMTGGEGYTF.

This clonotype has ten or more counts. The chain employs TRBV7-2 and TRBJ1-2; 7 bases are a match to TRBD1. Trimming took 1 base from V and 4 from J; bases not matched to a gene: 12. CDR3 length equals 17 residues. The germline gives CDR1 SGHTA, CDR2 FQGNSA. CDR3 bases: TGTGCCAGCAGCTTAGATGGGGCCAGGGGACAGATCTATGGCTACACCTTC. Protein product: CASSLDGARGQIYGYTF.

This clonotype was observed many times. The chain couples TRBV6-2 or TRBV6-3 to TRBJ1-5, with D unresolved. The CDR3 covers 13 residues. V was cut by 2 bases and J by 3 bases, with 5 bases left in between. CDR1 and CDR2 from the germline V gene are MNHEY and SVGEGT. The CDR3 is CASSYRDNQPQHF. Here the CDR3 DNA reads TGTGCCAGCAGTTACCGGGACAATCAGCCCCAGCATTTT.

At least ten counts were recorded for this clonotype. The genes are TRBV3-1 and TRBJ1-5, with unresolved D. CDR3 length: 15 amino acids. Trimming removed 2 bases at V and 5 bases at J, with 13 bases between. Germline lookup yields CDR1 LGHDT and CDR2 YNNKEL (reference sequence). CDR3 amino acids: CASSQHPRGDQPQHF. Here the CDR3 DNA reads TGTGCCAGCAGCCAACACCCTCGGGGTGATCAGCCCCAGCATTTT.

The rearrangement links TRBV20-1 to TRBJ1-1; D is uncertain. Germline V gene lookup returns CDR1 DFQATT and CDR2 SNEGSKA (reference sequence). The CDR3 consists of 12 residues. Trimming left V 6 bases short and J 1 base short, with 9 bases between. CDR3 nucleotide sequence: TGCAGTGCAATAAGAGGGAACACTGAAGCTTTCTTT. Its translation is CSAIRGNTEAFF.

This clonotype was counted many times. The CDR3: CASSPLAGGRAEQFF. As DNA, the CDR3 is TGTGCCAGCAGTCCCCTAGCGGGGGGGCGGGCTGAGCAGTTCTTC. The chain joins TRBV27 to TRBJ2-1, with 12 bases fitting TRBD2. V was clipped by 5 bases and J by 9 bases; unmatched bases: 8. The length of the CDR3 is 15 residues. CDR1 is MNHEY and CDR2 is SMNVEV in the germline V gene (reference sequence).